Listed below are T cell receptor beta chains from one sample, sequenced in a study of blood T cells in healthy people across ages. A single record per CDR3 protein comes from TCRdb applying MiXCR to the 5' RACE reads. The sample gives about 290,000 distinct CDR3 sequences, 25% to 30% of which show up once; approximately 28% is in the top ten. Material for sequencing was blood. The receptors come from a woman aged 70 to 79 in good health. Each CDR3 is given with its conserved first and last residue. A D gene is named only where the DNA matches it firmly. Clone sizes are given selectively: once, few, many, or a class where the clone is expanded.

>-|TRBV3-1|TRBD2|TRBJ2-1
TGTGCCAGCAGCCAAGATCTAGCGGGAGGGCCCTACAATGAGCAGTTCTTC
CASSQDLAGGPYNEQFF
>few|TRBV20-1|TRBD2|TRBJ2-1
TGCAGTGCCGTTAGCGGGGGAAGCTCCTACAATGAGCAGTTCTTC
CSAVSGGSSYNEQFF
>-|TRBV20-1|-|TRBJ2-7
TGCAGTGCTAGAGATCTCCCAGTACTAGACCTAACCTACGAGCAGTACTTC
CSARDLPVLDLTYEQYF
>-|TRBV7-2|-|TRBJ2-3
TGTGCCAGCAGGGACGGGGCAGATACGCAGTATTTT
CASRDGADTQYF
>-|TRBV13|-|TRBJ1-5
TGTGCCAGCAGCTTAGGGCCGGGGCATCAGCCCCAGCATTTT
CASSLGPGHQPQHF
>few|TRBV29-1|-|TRBJ1-5
TGCAGCGTTGAAGCCTCTGGGCGCAGGGAGGGCAATCAGCCCCAGCATTTT
CSVEASGRREGNQPQHF
>few|TRBV28|-|TRBJ1-1
TGTGCCAGCGCCAAGCTCGACACTGAAGCTTTCTTT
CASAKLDTEAFF
>medium-sized|TRBV27|-|TRBJ2-4
TGTGCCAGCAGTTCTTCTACGGTTGGATTCAAAAACATTCAGTACTTC
CASSSSTVGFKNIQYF
>many|TRBV3-1|-|TRBJ2-7
TGTGCCAGCAGCCGCTTCGCGGGACAAACCTACGAGCAGTACTTC
CASSRFAGQTYEQYF
>few|TRBV5-1|TRBD1|TRBJ1-2
TGCGCCAACAGCTCGGGACAGGCCCCCGACTATGGCTACACCTTC
CANSSGQAPDYGYTF
>once|TRBV5-1|-|TRBJ2-7
TGCGCCAGCAGCTTGGGGGACTGGTACTACGAGCAGTACTTC
CASSLGDWYYEQYF
>few|TRBV6-5|TRBD1|TRBJ1-4
TGTGCCAGCAAAACGGGCAGGGGGCATGAAAAACTGTTTTTT
CASKTGRGHEKLFF
>many|TRBV14|-|TRBJ2-5
TGTGCCAGCAGCCAAGGACTGTCAGGGCTTAAAGAAGAGACCCAGTACTTC
CASSQGLSGLKEETQYF
>-|TRBV20-1|-|TRBJ2-1
TGCAGTGTGTCCCCGTTCTCGGGGGGCCATGAGCAGTTCTTC
CSVSPFSGGHEQFF
>many|TRBV7-2|-|TRBJ2-1
TGTGCCAGCAGCTCACAGACTGACAATGAGCAGTTCTTC
CASSSQTDNEQFF
>few|TRBV7-9|TRBD1|TRBJ1-4
TGTGCCAGCAACCCCCATTTGGGACAGCAAGAGGCAACTAATGAAAAACTGTTTTTT
CASNPHLGQQEATNEKLFF
>-|TRBV20-1|-|TRBJ2-1
TGCAGTGCCCACGTAGGAAATGAGCAGTTCTTC
CSAHVGNEQFF
>few|TRBV6-5|TRBD1|TRBJ2-7
TGTGCCAGCAGAATGACCGGGACAGGGGTCCACGAGCAGTACTTC
CASRMTGTGVHEQYF
>few|TRBV19|-|TRBJ2-5
TGTGCCAGTTCGACCAGGACTGGCGTTAAAGAGACCCAGTACTTC
CASSTRTGVKETQYF
>-|TRBV28|TRBD2|TRBJ2-5
TGTGCCAGCGAAGGACTAGCGGGGGGCTATGAGCAGTACTTC
CASEGLAGGYEQYF
>-|TRBV29-1|-|TRBJ2-5
TGCAGCGTTTTTGGGGAGACCCAGTACTTC
CSVFGETQYF
>-|TRBV5-8|-|TRBJ1-2
TGTGCCAGCAGCTTGGTACACCGTCTAGACTATGGCTACACCTTC
CASSLVHRLDYGYTF
>-|TRBV28|TRBD1|TRBJ2-7
TGTGCCAGCAGTTTACCCACAGGGGGCCCCTACGAGCAGTACTTC
CASSLPTGGPYEQYF
>-|TRBV7-3|TRBD2|TRBJ2-1
TGTGCCAGCAGCTTAATGGCTAGCGGGAGCCGTTCCTACAATGAGCAGTTCTTC
CASSLMASGSRSYNEQFF
>few|TRBV6-1|TRBD2|TRBJ2-1
TGTGCCAGCAGTGGACCGGGACTAGCGCAATTCAGCTCCTACAATGAGCAGTTCTTC
CASSGPGLAQFSSYNEQFF
>few|TRBV19|-|TRBJ2-4
TGTGCCAGTACAGGGGTTCGGAACATTCAGTACTTC
CASTGVRNIQYF
>-|TRBV7-2|-|TRBJ2-5
TGTGCCAGCAGCTTAGATGGGGGACTTGACCTCTATGAGCAGTACTTC
CASSLDGGLDLYEQYF
>few|TRBV6-2/TRBV6-3|TRBD2|TRBJ2-2
TGTGCCAGCAGTCTTCCGGGACTAGCGAGGACCGGGGAGCTGTTTTTT
CASSLPGLARTGELFF
>few|TRBV5-1|TRBD2|TRBJ2-5
TGCGCCAGCAGAGATCTAGCGGGGCCCGGAGAGACCCAGTACTTC
CASRDLAGPGETQYF
>few|TRBV7-9|TRBD1|TRBJ1-4
TGTGCCAGCAGCTTAGGGCAGGGGGCTGAAAAACTGTTTTTT
CASSLGQGAEKLFF
>-|TRBV28|-|TRBJ2-7
TGTGCCAGCGGAGAACTCCGTCCCAACTACGAGCAGTACTTC
CASGELRPNYEQYF
>-|TRBV5-1|-|TRBJ2-5
TGCGCCAGCAGCTCGGATGGTCTTTTAGAGCAGTACTTC
CASSSDGLLEQYF
>few|TRBV6-1|-|TRBJ2-1
TGTGCCAGTGTGAAGCGGGAAGGGGGCAATGAGCAGTTCTTC
CASVKREGGNEQFF
>few|TRBV7-9|TRBD1|TRBJ1-5
TGTGCCAGCAGCCAAACAGGGGATCAGCCCCAGCATTTT
CASSQTGDQPQHF
>-|TRBV10-3|-|TRBJ2-1
TGTGCCATCAGTGAGGAGCAGAGGGTCTCCAATGAGCAGTTCTTC
CAISEEQRVSNEQFF
>-|TRBV28|TRBD1|TRBJ1-5
TGTGCCAGCAGTTACAGGGGGGCCAATCAGCCCCAGCATTTT
CASSYRGANQPQHF
>few|TRBV20-1|-|TRBJ1-5
TGCAGTGCTGGAACTAGACATCTGGATCAGCCCCAGCATTTT
CSAGTRHLDQPQHF
>-|TRBV6-1|-|TRBJ2-1
TGTGCCGCAGAGGGACCCACCTATCCCTACAATGAGCAGTTCTTC
CAAEGPTYPYNEQFF
>-|TRBV20-1|-|TRBJ2-7
TGCAGTGCTCTTGGTCGATTCTACGAGCAGTACTTC
CSALGRFYEQYF
>-|TRBV12-3/TRBV12-4|-|TRBJ2-7
TGTGCCAGCAGTTGGGGCAGGGGTTTACACGAGCAGTACTTC
CASSWGRGLHEQYF
>few|TRBV25-1|TRBD1|TRBJ1-2
TGTGCCAGCGATGGACAGGGCGACTATGGCTACACCTTC
CASDGQGDYGYTF
>many|TRBV14|TRBD1|TRBJ2-4
TGTGCCAGCAGCCGACAAACCGGGACAGGGGGAAACATTCAGTACTTC
CASSRQTGTGGNIQYF
>few|TRBV5-6|TRBD2|TRBJ2-5
TGTGCCAGCAGCTCCCAGACTAGCGGGAGTGTGGAGACCCAGTACTTC
CASSSQTSGSVETQYF
>-|TRBV12-3/TRBV12-4|-|TRBJ1-6
TGTGCCAGCAGTTTAGGCAGGGTCGGATCACCCCTCCACTTT
CASSLGRVGSPLHF
>few|TRBV7-2|-|TRBJ2-7
TGTGCCAGCAGCTCTCCCGGACGGTCCTCCTACGAGCAGTACTTC
CASSSPGRSSYEQYF